These T cell receptor beta chains were read from a single sample in a study of OX40 agonist ivuxolimab in advanced cancers. Clones were read by immunoSEQ multiplex PCR, and TCRdb kept only the in-frame ones, dropping some. Of just under 20,000 clones detected, approximately 82% appear once; the ten largest clones hold 9.5% to 12%. The specimen was CD4+ or CD8+ T cells sorted from blood, collected in a trial of the OX40 agonist ivuxolimab. These receptors were obtained from an adult with an advanced solid tumor such as melanoma, head and neck, liver or kidney cancer. Both conserved end residues are part of each CDR3. The D gene is left open where the match is weak. The listing skips clone size in some rows; elsewhere it reads once, few, many or a size class.

>TRBV5-4|TRBJ2-1|-|TRBD2
CASSLTSGEQFF
TGTGCCAGCAGCTTGACTAGCGGTGAGCAGTTCTTC
>TRBV10-2|TRBJ2-5|-|TRBD2
CASSERLAGEEDRETQYF
TGCGCCAGCAGTGAACGACTAGCGGGAGAAGAAGACCGGGAGACCCAGTACTTC
>TRBV28|TRBJ2-5|-|TRBD1
CASSLFYRGRDETQYF
TGTGCCAGCAGTTTATTTTACAGGGGGCGCGATGAGACCCAGTACTTC
>TRBV27|TRBJ2-7|-|-
CASSQNIYEQYF
TGTGCCAGCAGCCAGAACATATACGAGCAGTACTTC
>TRBV7-4|TRBJ2-7|-|-
CASSTDTYEQYF
TGTGCCAGCAGCACCGATACCTACGAGCAGTACTTC
>TRBV7-8|TRBJ2-1|-|TRBD2
CASSFWTSGTRTEQFF
TGTGCCAGCAGCTTTTGGACTAGCGGGACCAGAACTGAGCAGTTCTTC
>TRBV25-1|TRBJ2-2|-|-
CASSFRAGELFF
TGTGCCAGCAGTTTTCGAGCCGGGGAGCTGTTTTTT
>TRBV10-3|TRBJ1-2|once|-
CAISEGPRDGYTF
TGTGCCATCAGTGAGGGCCCGAGGGATGGCTACACCTTC
>TRBV27|TRBJ2-1|-|-
CASSASRVEQFF
TGTGCCAGCAGTGCCTCTAGAGTTGAGCAGTTCTTC
>TRBV6-6|TRBJ2-1|-|TRBD2
CASILAGDRSYNEQFF
TGTGCCAGCATTTTAGCGGGAGATCGCTCCTACAATGAGCAGTTCTTC
>TRBV6-5|TRBJ1-3|-|-
CASGVMGAAGNTIYF
TGTGCCAGCGGAGTGATGGGGGCTGCTGGAAACACCATATATTTT
>TRBV18|TRBJ2-5|once|TRBD2
CASSPPSGTPQETQYF
TGTGCCAGCTCCCCCCCCAGCGGGACTCCACAAGAGACCCAGTACTTC
>TRBV15|TRBJ2-3|once|TRBD1
CATSRGGQGPHTQYF
TGTGCCACCAGCAGAGGAGGACAGGGGCCGCATACGCAGTATTTT
>TRBV15|TRBJ1-4|-|TRBD1
CATSRGSGTGVEKLFF
TGTGCCACCAGCAGAGGGTCAGGGACAGGGGTGGAAAAACTGTTTTTT
>TRBV2|TRBJ2-2|-|TRBD2
CAILSEGPSGRRELFF
TGTGCCATCCTTTCCGAAGGCCCTAGCGGGAGGAGGGAGCTGTTTTTT
>TRBV14|TRBJ1-5|-|TRBD1
CASSQGIQGASNQPQHF
TGTGCCAGCAGCCAAGGGATACAGGGGGCGAGCAATCAGCCCCAGCATTTT
>TRBV7-8|TRBJ2-7|-|TRBD2
CASSSTSGSGEQYF
TGTGCCAGCAGCTCGACTAGCGGGAGCGGTGAGCAGTACTTC
>TRBV4-2|TRBJ2-2|-|TRBD2
CASSQQGAGGAGELFF
TGTGCCAGCAGCCAACAGGGTGCGGGGGGGGCCGGGGAGCTGTTTTTT
>TRBV27|TRBJ2-7|-|TRBD1
CASRDSGTGAFEQYF
TGTGCCAGCAGAGATTCCGGGACAGGGGCCTTCGAGCAGTACTTC
>TRBV4-2|TRBJ1-5|few|TRBD1
CASSQDWTGSQPQHF
TGTGCCAGCAGCCAAGATTGGACAGGGAGTCAGCCCCAGCATTTT
>TRBV6-5|TRBJ2-1|-|-
CASSPGDEQFF
TGTGCCAGCAGTCCGGGTGATGAGCAGTTCTTC
>TRBV27|TRBJ2-3|-|TRBD1
CASRGQGTRKRVSPSTDTQYF
TGTGCCAGCAGGGGACAGGGGACCAGGAAGCGGGTTAGCCCTAGCACAGATACGCAGTATTTT
>TRBV11-3|TRBJ2-7|-|-
CASSLGSAASYEQYF
TGTGCCAGCAGCTTAGGAAGCGCAGCCTCCTACGAGCAGTACTTC
>TRBV5-6|TRBJ1-1|-|-
CASSTDSTGTEAFF
TGTGCCAGCAGTACCGACTCGACGGGGACTGAAGCTTTCTTT
>TRBV6-5|TRBJ1-1|-|-
CASSYQGGTEAFF
TGTGCCAGCAGTTACCAGGGTGGCACTGAAGCTTTCTTT
>TRBV7-6|TRBJ2-7|-|-
CASSLGIANRGYYEQYF
TGTGCCAGCAGCTTAGGGATAGCGAACCGGGGCTACTACGAGCAGTACTTC
>TRBV7-8|TRBJ1-3|-|TRBD1
CASSTVGQGASGNTIYF
TGTGCCAGCAGCACAGTCGGGCAGGGGGCCTCTGGAAACACCATATATTTT
>TRBV10-2|TRBJ2-3|-|-
CASRQGSTDTQYF
TGCGCCAGCAGACAGGGCAGCACAGATACGCAGTATTTT
>TRBV6-5|TRBJ1-2|-|TRBD1
CAIRGEKGYGYTF
TGTGCCATCAGGGGGGAAAAGGGCTATGGCTACACCTTC
>TRBV19|TRBJ2-2|-|TRBD1
CASSIWGQGTGELFF
TGTGCCAGTAGTATATGGGGACAGGGGACCGGGGAGCTGTTTTTT
>TRBV15|TRBJ2-1|-|-
CATSSPRRGGVDNEQFF
TGTGCCACCAGCAGCCCCCGCAGGGGCGGCGTTGACAATGAGCAGTTCTTC
>TRBV27|TRBJ1-1|-|-
CASSLSRTVTEAFF
TGTGCCAGCAGTTTATCACGGACGGTCACTGAAGCTTTCTTT
>TRBV10-3|TRBJ2-7|-|TRBD2
CAISESVAGETYEQYF
TGTGCCATCAGTGAGTCGGTGGCGGGAGAGACCTACGAGCAGTACTTC
>TRBV28|TRBJ2-7|once|TRBD2
CASSLLAGIHEQYF
TGTGCCAGCAGTTTACTAGCGGGAATCCACGAGCAGTACTTC
>TRBV21-1|TRBJ1-4|once|-
CASSLVAAGQGNEKLFF
TGTGCCAGCAGCCTAGTGGCGGCGGGACAGGGGAATGAAAAACTGTTTTTT
>TRBV9|TRBJ2-1|-|TRBD2
CASSVALAAYNEQFF
TGTGCCAGCAGCGTAGCACTAGCGGCGTACAATGAGCAGTTCTTC
>TRBV4-1|TRBJ2-6|-|-
CASSRQLGSGANVLTF
TGCGCCAGCAGCCGTCAGTTGGGTTCTGGGGCCAACGTCCTGACTTTC
>TRBV4-2|TRBJ2-7|-|-
CASSQSRDTSYEQYF
TGTGCCAGCAGCCAATCCCGGGACACCTCCTACGAGCAGTACTTC
>TRBV9|TRBJ1-3|-|-
CASSVGAASGNTIYF
TGTGCCAGCAGCGTAGGGGCGGCCTCTGGAAACACCATATATTTT
>TRBV7-6|TRBJ2-7|once|-
CASSLADRLSYEQYF
TGTGCCAGCAGCCTAGCCGACAGGCTTTCCTACGAGCAGTACTTC
>TRBV27|TRBJ1-2|once|TRBD1
CASGNRGVGYTF
TGTGCCAGCGGCAACAGGGGGGTAGGCTACACCTTC
>TRBV1|TRBJ2-2|once|-
CTSSRFSDGTGELFF
TGCACCAGCAGCCGGTTCAGCGACGGCACCGGGGAGCTGTTTTTT
>TRBV11-2|TRBJ2-7|few|-
CASRSAGTDYEQYF
TGTGCCAGCAGATCCGCCGGGACCGACTACGAGCAGTACTTC
>TRBV29-1|TRBJ2-1|-|-
CSVRGWVSSYNEQFF
TGCAGCGTTAGGGGGTGGGTGAGCTCCTACAATGAGCAGTTCTTC
>TRBV11-3|TRBJ2-7|-|TRBD2
CASSLGTSEEQYF
TGTGCCAGCAGCCTCGGGACTAGCGAGGAGCAGTACTTC
>TRBV9|TRBJ2-1|-|-
CASSPRDSLFEQFF
TGTGCCAGCAGCCCACGGGACTCACTCTTTGAGCAGTTCTTC
>TRBV28|TRBJ2-1|-|-
CASSLTRKNEQFF
TGTGCCAGCAGCCTTACCAGGAAGAATGAGCAGTTCTTC
>TRBV11-3|TRBJ2-1|once|TRBD2
CASSYSGRGRHEQFF
TGTGCCAGCAGCTACAGCGGGAGGGGGCGACACGAGCAGTTCTTC
>TRBV6-5|TRBJ1-5|-|-
CASSYSSSQHF
TGTGCCAGCAGTTACAGCAGTTCCCAGCATTTT
>TRBV27|TRBJ2-1|-|TRBD2
CASSPPGLAGDQFF
TGTGCCAGCAGTCCCCCGGGACTAGCGGGAGATCAGTTCTTC
>TRBV4-1|TRBJ1-2|-|TRBD1
CASSHRQGANYGYTF
TGCGCCAGCAGCCACCGACAGGGAGCTAACTATGGCTACACCTTC
>TRBV6-5|TRBJ2-7|-|-
CASSLGGSYEQYF
TGTGCCAGCTCTCTAGGGGGGTCCTACGAGCAGTACTTC
>TRBV29-1|TRBJ2-1|-|-
CSVIPGGNEQFF
TGCAGCGTGATTCCTGGGGGTAATGAGCAGTTCTTC
>TRBV5-4|TRBJ1-1|-|-
CASNPGADTEAFF
TGTGCCAGCAACCCGGGGGCCGACACTGAAGCTTTCTTT